In its sample, the clone carrying this T cell receptor beta chain was seen a few times. What it binds is unknown. These data come from a study of blood T cells in healthy people across ages. Study results and caveats: Possibly, changes in expanded clonotypes were confounded because donor CMV status was unknown.

Next came a second PCR, run for about 6 to 12 cycles, which used a sample-barcoded 5' primer along with a J-beta primer mix. Each cDNA molecule received a tag from a template-switch adaptor that had 12 random nucleotides. MiXCR was run by TCRdb on the 5' RACE reads, yielding one entry per CDR3 protein. The sample contains fewer than 900,000 distinct CDR3 sequences, approximately 35% of which appear only once. Germline CDR1 and CDR2: SGDLS and YYNGEE. The trim removed 0 bases at V and 0 bases at J, leaving 7 bases unmatched. The length of the CDR3 is 17 residues. This sequence joins TRBV9 and TRBJ2-3, with 7 bases identical to TRBD2. The receptor comes from a man aged 18 to 30 in good health. Material for sequencing was blood. CDR3 DNA sequence: TGTGCCAGCAGCGTAGGGGCGCGGGGGACCAGCACAGATACGCAGTATTTT. It encodes CASSVGARGTSTDTQYF.